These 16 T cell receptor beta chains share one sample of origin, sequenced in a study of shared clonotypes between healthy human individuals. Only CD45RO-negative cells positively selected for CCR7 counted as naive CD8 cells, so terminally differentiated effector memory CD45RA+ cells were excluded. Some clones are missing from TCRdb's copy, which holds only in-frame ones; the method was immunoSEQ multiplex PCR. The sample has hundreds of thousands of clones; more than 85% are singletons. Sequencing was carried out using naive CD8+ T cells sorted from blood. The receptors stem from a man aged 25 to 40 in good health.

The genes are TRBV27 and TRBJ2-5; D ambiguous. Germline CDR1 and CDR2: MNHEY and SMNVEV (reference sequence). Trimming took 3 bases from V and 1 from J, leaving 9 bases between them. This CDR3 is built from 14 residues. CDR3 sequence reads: CASSFRRFQETQYF. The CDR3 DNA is TGTGCCAGCAGTTTTCGGCGGTTCCAAGAGACCCAGTACTTC.

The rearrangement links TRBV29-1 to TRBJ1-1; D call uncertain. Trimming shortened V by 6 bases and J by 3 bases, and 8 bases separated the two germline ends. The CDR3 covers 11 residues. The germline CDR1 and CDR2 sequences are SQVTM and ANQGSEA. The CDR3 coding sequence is TGCAGCGTGCTGGAATACACTGAAGCTTTCTTT. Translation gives CSVLEYTEAFF. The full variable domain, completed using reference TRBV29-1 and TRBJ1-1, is SAVISQKPSRDICQRGTSLTIQCQVDSQVTMMFWYRQQPGQSLTLIATANQGSEATYESGFVIDKFPISRPNLTFSTLTVSNMSPEDSSIYLCSVLEYTEAFFGQGTRLTVV.

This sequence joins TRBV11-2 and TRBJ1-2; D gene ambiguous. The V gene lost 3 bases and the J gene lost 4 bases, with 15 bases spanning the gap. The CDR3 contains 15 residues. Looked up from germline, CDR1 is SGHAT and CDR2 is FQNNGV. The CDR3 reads CASSFFGEQGYGYTF. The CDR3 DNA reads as TGTGCCAGCAGCTTTTTCGGGGAGCAAGGCTATGGCTACACCTTC.

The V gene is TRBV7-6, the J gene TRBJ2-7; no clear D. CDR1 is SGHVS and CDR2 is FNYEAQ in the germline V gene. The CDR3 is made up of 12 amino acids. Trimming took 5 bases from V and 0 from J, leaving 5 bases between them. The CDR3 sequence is CASSDLSYEQYF. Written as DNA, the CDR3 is TGTGCCAGCAGCGACCTCTCCTACGAGCAGTACTTC.

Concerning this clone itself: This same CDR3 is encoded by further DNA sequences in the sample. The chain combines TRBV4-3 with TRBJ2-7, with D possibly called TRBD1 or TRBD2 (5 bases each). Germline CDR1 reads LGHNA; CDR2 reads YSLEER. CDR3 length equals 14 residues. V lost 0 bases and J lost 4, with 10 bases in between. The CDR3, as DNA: TGCGCCAGCAGCCAAGATCTCGGGGCTTACGAGCAGTACTTC. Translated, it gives CASSQDLGAYEQYF.

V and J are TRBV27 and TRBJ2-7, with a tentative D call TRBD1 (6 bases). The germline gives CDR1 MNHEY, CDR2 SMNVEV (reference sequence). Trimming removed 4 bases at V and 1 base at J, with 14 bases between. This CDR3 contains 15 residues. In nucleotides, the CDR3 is TGTGCCAGCAGTTCCGCAGGGGCTGCTTCCTACGAGCAGTACTTC. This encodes CASSSAGAASYEQYF.

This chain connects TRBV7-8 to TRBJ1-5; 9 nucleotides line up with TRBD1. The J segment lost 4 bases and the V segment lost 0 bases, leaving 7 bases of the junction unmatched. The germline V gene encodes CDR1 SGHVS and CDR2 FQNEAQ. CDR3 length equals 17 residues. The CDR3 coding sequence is TGTGCCAGCAGCTTAGCGATAGGACAGGGGAAAAATCAGCCCCAGCATTTT. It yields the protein CASSLAIGQGKNQPQHF.

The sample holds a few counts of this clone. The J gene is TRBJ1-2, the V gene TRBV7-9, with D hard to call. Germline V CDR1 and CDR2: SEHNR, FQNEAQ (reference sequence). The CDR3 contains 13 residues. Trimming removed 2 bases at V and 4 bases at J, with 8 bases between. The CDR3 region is CASSLPGRYGYTF. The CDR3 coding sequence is TGTGCCAGCAGCTTACCAGGTCGCTATGGCTACACCTTC.

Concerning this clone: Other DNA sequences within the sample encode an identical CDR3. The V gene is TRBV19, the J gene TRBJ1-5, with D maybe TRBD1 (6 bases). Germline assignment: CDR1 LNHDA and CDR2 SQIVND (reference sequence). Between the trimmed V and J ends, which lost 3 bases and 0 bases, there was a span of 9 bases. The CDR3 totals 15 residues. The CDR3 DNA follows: TGTGCCAGTAGTATTGGGACACTTAGCAATCAGCCCCAGCATTTT. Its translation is CASSIGTLSNQPQHF.

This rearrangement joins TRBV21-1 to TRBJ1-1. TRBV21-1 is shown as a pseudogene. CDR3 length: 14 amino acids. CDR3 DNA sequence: TGTGCCAGCAGCCCGGGACTGACGAACACTGAAGCTTTCTTT. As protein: CASSPGLTNTEAFF.

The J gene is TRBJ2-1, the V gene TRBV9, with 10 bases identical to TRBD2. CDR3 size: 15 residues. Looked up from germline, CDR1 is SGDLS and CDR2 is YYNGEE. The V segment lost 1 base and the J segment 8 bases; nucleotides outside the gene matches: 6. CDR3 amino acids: CASSVSGRAWDEQFF. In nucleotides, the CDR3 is TGTGCCAGCAGCGTAAGCGGGAGGGCCTGGGATGAGCAGTTCTTC.

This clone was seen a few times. This chain's CDR3 is CASSQEGRQFF. CDR3 bases: TGTGCCAGCAGCCAAGAAGGGCGGCAGTTCTTC. The chain links TRBV14 to TRBJ2-1; D remains ambiguous. The germline V gene has CDR1 SGHDN and CDR2 FVKESK. The V and J ends lost 0 bases and 12 bases respectively, with 6 bases between them. CDR3 length equals 11 residues.

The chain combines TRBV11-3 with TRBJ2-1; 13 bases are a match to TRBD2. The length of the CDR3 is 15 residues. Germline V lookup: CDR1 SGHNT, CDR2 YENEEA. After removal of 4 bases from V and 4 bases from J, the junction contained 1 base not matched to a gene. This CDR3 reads CASSSGLAGYNEQFF. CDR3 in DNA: TGTGCCAGCAGCTCGGGACTAGCGGGATACAATGAGCAGTTCTTC.

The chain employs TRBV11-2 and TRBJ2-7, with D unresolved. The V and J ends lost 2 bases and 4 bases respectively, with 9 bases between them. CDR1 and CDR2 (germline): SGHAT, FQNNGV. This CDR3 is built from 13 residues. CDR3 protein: CASSLWTTYEQYF. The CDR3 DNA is TGTGCCAGCAGCTTATGGACGACTTACGAGCAGTACTTC.

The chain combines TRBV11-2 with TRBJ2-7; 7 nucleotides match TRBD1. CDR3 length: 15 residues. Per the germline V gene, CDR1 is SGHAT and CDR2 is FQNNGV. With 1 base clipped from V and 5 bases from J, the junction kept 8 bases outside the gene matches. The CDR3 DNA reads TGTGCCAGCAGCTTAGGTTCAGGGGGACGCCACGAGCAGTACTTC. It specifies CASSLGSGGRHEQYF. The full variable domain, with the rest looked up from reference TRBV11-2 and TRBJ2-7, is EAGVAQSPRYKIIEKRQSVAFWCNPISGHATLYWYQQILGQGPKLLIQFQNNGVVDDSQLPKDRFSAERLKGVDSTLKIQPAKLEDSAVYLCASSLGSGGRHEQYFGPGTRLTVT.

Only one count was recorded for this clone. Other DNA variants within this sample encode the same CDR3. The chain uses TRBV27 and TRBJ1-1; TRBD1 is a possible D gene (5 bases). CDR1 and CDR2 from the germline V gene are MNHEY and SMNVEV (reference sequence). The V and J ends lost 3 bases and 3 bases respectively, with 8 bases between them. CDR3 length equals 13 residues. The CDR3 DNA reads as TGTGCCAGCAGTTTGGGACTCTACACTGAAGCTTTCTTT. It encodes CASSLGLYTEAFF.